One and the same sample provided the 23 T cell receptor beta chains below, sequenced in a study of patients and donors after allogeneic stem cell transplantation. TCRdb independently ran MiXCR on the RT-PCR reads; one entry per CDR3 protein. The sample includes 4,000 to 5,000 distinct CDR3 sequences, 24% seen only once; the top ten take around 16%. The sequencing input was blood, either unsorted or a sorted T cell fraction (not recorded which). These TCRs come from a human donor who was either an allogeneic HSCT recipient or a stem cell or donor lymphocyte infusion donor (not recorded which). It is not recorded whose cells these are; they may come from a transplant donor.

In its sample, this clonotype is large. The V and J genes are TRBV9 and TRBJ2-1, with 7 bases matching TRBD1. There are 14 residues in the CDR3. The junction had 5 bases not matched to a gene; V was cut back by 0 bases and J by 8 bases. Germline CDR1 reads SGDLS; CDR2 reads YYNGEE. CDR3 in amino acids: CASSVAYRGDEQFF. The CDR3 region has the DNA TGTGCCAGCAGCGTAGCCTACAGGGGCGATGAGCAGTTCTTC.

This clonotype was seen a few times. For the CDR3, the DNA is TGTGCCTGCTACAGGGAGATGAACACTGAAGCTTTCTTT. Translating it yields CACYREMNTEAFF. This chain uses TRBV30 with TRBJ1-1; D possibly corresponds to TRBD1 (6 bases). The CDR3 has 13 amino acids. Germline-derived CDR1 and CDR2 are GTSNPN and SVGIG (reference sequence). The germline V and J ends were trimmed by 6 bases and 0 bases, with 11 bases remaining between them.

This chain connects TRBV5-1 to TRBJ1-2; weak D call: TRBD1 (6 bases). This CDR3 has 15 residues. The germline V gene has CDR1 SGHRS and CDR2 YFSETQ. The V end lost 1 base, the J end lost 1 base, and 11 bases lay between the germline ends. For the CDR3, the DNA is TGCGCCAGCAGCTTGTTCCCAGGGGATAACTATGGCTACACCTTC. This translates into CASSLFPGDNYGYTF.

This chain uses TRBV12-3 or TRBV12-4 with TRBJ1-1, with D perhaps TRBD1 (5 bases). The V gene lost 3 bases and the J gene lost 11 bases, with 10 bases spanning the gap. CDR3 length equals 11 residues. The CDR3 loop is CASSLARDAFF. CDR3 DNA: TGTGCCAGCAGTTTGGCTAGGGACGCTTTCTTT.

Only a few counts were recorded for this clonotype. This sequence joins TRBV5-5 and TRBJ1-2; D ambiguous. Germline V gives CDR1 SGHKS, CDR2 YYEKEE (reference sequence). The CDR3 sequence is 13 residues long. V gave up 1 base and J gave up 8 bases, with 12 bases separating them. The CDR3 nucleotides are TGTGCCAGCAGCTTGACCCCCTCCGGAGGCTACACCTTC. Translation: CASSLTPSGGYTF.

This clonotype was detected only a few times. The gene calls are TRBV10-3 and TRBJ2-1, with 8 bases that match TRBD2. Germline V gives CDR1 ENHRY, CDR2 SYGVKD. The V and J ends lost 4 bases and 5 bases, in that order; junction bases with no gene match: 13. There are 17 residues in the CDR3. DNA for the CDR3: TGTGCCATCAGTGTAAGCGTGGGACTAGAGCCTGACAATGAGCAGTTCTTC. Protein: CAISVSVGLEPDNEQFF.

CDR3 coding DNA: TGTGCCAGTAGTAGACAGCAGAACACTGAAGCTTTCTTT. It is translated as CASSRQQNTEAFF. The V and J genes are TRBV19 and TRBJ1-1; maybe TRBD1 (5 bases). Deletions cut 4 bases from V and 1 base from J, with 7 bases between. Germline V gene sequence: CDR1 LNHDA, CDR2 SQIVND (reference sequence). The CDR3 covers 13 residues.

A few counts support this clonotype. The chain combines TRBV11-3 with TRBJ2-7, with 8 bases that match TRBD2. The CDR3 covers 14 residues. After removal of 3 bases from V and 4 bases from J, the junction contained 5 bases not matched to a gene. Germline V gene sequence: CDR1 SGHNT, CDR2 YENEEA. CDR3 in amino acids: CASSLSGSIYEQYF. In nucleotides, the CDR3 is TGTGCCAGCAGCTTGAGCGGGAGCATTTACGAGCAGTACTTC. Full variable domain (missing parts from reference TRBV11-3 and TRBJ2-7): EAGVVQSPRYKIIEKKQPVAFWCNPISGHNTLYWYLQNLGQGPELLIRYENEEAVDDSQLPKDRFSAERLKGVDSTLKIQPAELGDSAVYLCASSLSGSIYEQYFGPGTRLTVT.

This clonotype is labeled medium-sized (0.01 to 0.1%). The genes are TRBV5-5 and TRBJ2-1; 7 nucleotides match TRBD2. J was trimmed by 9 bases and V by 1 base; bases with no gene match: 7. Germline lookup yields CDR1 SGHKS and CDR2 YYEKEE (reference sequence). This CDR3 has 14 amino acids. The CDR3 nucleotides read TGTGCCAGCAGCTTGCACGCGGGAGCAACTGAGCAGTTCTTC. It specifies CASSLHAGATEQFF. The entire variable domain, with the rest obtained from reference TRBV5-5 and TRBJ2-1, is as follows: DAGVTQSPTHLIKTRGQQVTLRCSPISGHKSVSWYQQVLGQGPQFIFQYYEKEERGRGNFPDRFSARQFPNYSSELNVNALLLGDSALYLCASSLHAGATEQFFGPGTRLTVL.

The DNA for the CDR3 is TGTGCCAGCAGTTACAAGGCCAGGACTGAAGCTTTCTTT. The encoded protein is CASSYKARTEAFF. This chain joins TRBV6-2 or TRBV6-3 and TRBJ1-1; no clear D gene. Germline-derived CDR1 and CDR2 are MNHEY and SVGEGT. V lost 2 bases and J 5 bases, leaving 9 bases between the germline ends. The CDR3 runs 13 residues.

In its sample, this clonotype was seen a few times. The V call is TRBV11-3, the J call TRBJ2-1, with 8 bases that match TRBD2. Germline lookup yields CDR1 SGHNT and CDR2 YENEEA. The V gene end was trimmed by 6 bases and the J gene end by 5 bases; junction bases not matched to a gene: 3. The CDR3 covers 13 residues. In DNA form, the CDR3 reads TGTGCCAGCAGGACTAGCGAGAACAATGAGCAGTTCTTC. This encodes CASRTSENNEQFF. The full variable domain, in which reference TRBV11-3 and TRBJ2-1 provide the parts outside the CDR3, is EAGVVQSPRYKIIEKKQPVAFWCNPISGHNTLYWYLQNLGQGPELLIRYENEEAVDDSQLPKDRFSAERLKGVDSTLKIQPAELGDSAVYLCASRTSENNEQFFGPGTRLTVL.

The V gene is TRBV6-2 or TRBV6-3, the J gene TRBJ1-4; D gene ambiguous. V lost 6 bases and J 3 bases, leaving 14 bases between the germline ends. The CDR3 has 15 residues. Germline V gene sequence: CDR1 MNHEY, CDR2 SVGEGT. The CDR3: CASRRFSGANEKLFF. CDR3 nucleotide sequence: TGTGCCAGCAGACGCTTCAGCGGGGCTAATGAAAAACTGTTTTTT.

By its share, this clonotype is medium-sized. The CDR3 loop is CASSLLAGTDTQYF. The CDR3 DNA reads TGTGCCAGCAGCCTACTAGCGGGCACAGATACGCAGTATTTT. The chain joins TRBV5-4 to TRBJ2-3; 8 bases agree with TRBD2. Unmatched junction bases numbered 2, after V lost 4 bases and J lost 1 base. Germline CDR1 SGHNT, CDR2 YYREEE (reference sequence). The CDR3 spans 14 residues.

This clonotype ranks as medium-sized. The V gene is TRBV7-6, the J gene TRBJ2-2, with 11 bases identical to TRBD2. Germline CDR1 SGHVS, CDR2 FNYEAQ. This CDR3 comprises 14 residues. V was pared by 5 bases and J by 4 bases, with 0 bases of the junction left unmatched. CDR3 DNA sequence: TGTGCCAGCAGCGGGACTAGCGGCACCGGGGAGCTGTTTTTT. Translated: CASSGTSGTGELFF.

In this sample, this clonotype is medium-sized. The chain uses TRBV7-2 and TRBJ2-1, with D possibly being TRBD1 (5 bases). Germline CDR1 and CDR2: SGHTA and FQGNSA. This CDR3 is 13 amino acids long. V was cut by 5 bases and J by 6 bases, with 11 bases left in between. Here the CDR3 reads CASSNGRANEQFF. The DNA of the CDR3 is TGTGCCAGCAGCAACGGCAGGGCCAATGAGCAGTTCTTC.

The V gene is TRBV5-4, the J gene TRBJ2-7; D is undetermined. Germline values: CDR1 SGHNT, CDR2 YYREEE (reference sequence). The CDR3 runs 14 residues. The germline V and J ends were trimmed by 1 base and 0 bases, with 8 bases remaining between them. The CDR3 is CASSLSDFSYEQYF. The DNA of the CDR3 is TGTGCCAGCAGCTTGTCAGACTTCTCCTACGAGCAGTACTTC.

The chain joins TRBV6-1 to TRBJ1-2; weak D call: TRBD1 (6 bases). CDR1 and CDR2 (germline): MNHNS, SASEGT. The CDR3 consists of 15 residues. The V gene lost 4 bases and the J gene lost 4 bases, with 16 bases spanning the gap. The CDR3 region is CASSAGQPSGYGYTF. The CDR3 DNA is TGTGCCAGCAGTGCCGGACAGCCATCCGGCTATGGCTACACCTTC.

V gene TRBV5-1 combines with J gene TRBJ2-3; possible D gene TRBD2, 6 bases. CDR1 and CDR2 from the germline V gene are SGHRS and YFSETQ. V was cut by 4 bases and J by 3 bases, with 15 bases left in between. This CDR3 has 15 amino acids. CDR3 DNA: TGCGCCAGCAGCGGCCAAACGGGGGAGACAGATACGCAGTATTTT. Translation: CASSGQTGETDTQYF.

This clonotype is judged medium-sized (0.01 to 0.1%). The chain couples TRBV7-8 to TRBJ1-2; TRBD1 matches 9 bases. CDR3 length: 15 residues. V was pared by 4 bases and J by 2 bases, with 5 bases of the junction left unmatched. In germline, CDR1 is SGHVS, CDR2 FQNEAQ. The CDR3 spells CASSSSGTGNYGYTF. The CDR3 region has the DNA TGTGCCAGCAGCTCGTCCGGGACAGGGAACTATGGCTACACCTTC. The full variable domain, in which reference TRBV7-8 and TRBJ1-2 provide the parts outside the CDR3, is GAGVSQSPRYKVAKRGQDVALRCDPISGHVSLFWYQQALGQGPEFLTYFQNEAQLDKSGLPSDRFFAERPEGSVSTLKIQRTQQEDSAVYLCASSSSGTGNYGYTFGSGTRLTVV.

The rearrangement links TRBV4-2 to TRBJ1-1, with D uncertain. The germline V and J ends were trimmed by 6 bases and 1 base, with 18 bases remaining between them. CDR3 length: 16 amino acids. Germline CDR1 reads LGHNA; CDR2 reads YNFKEQ. DNA of the CDR3: TGTGCCAGCAGGCCACTAACGGTTCCACGGAACACTGAAGCTTTCTTT. This gives the protein CASRPLTVPRNTEAFF.

The genes are TRBV7-2 and TRBJ2-3; D is unclear. The CDR3 consists of 12 residues. Germline V gives CDR1 SGHTA, CDR2 FQGNSA. With 2 bases removed from V and 4 bases from J, the gap between germline ends came to 4 bases. The CDR3 bases are TGTGCCAGCAGCTTAACCGCAGATACGCAGTATTTT. It translates to CASSLTADTQYF.

This clonotype is judged medium-sized (0.01 to 0.1%). The chain couples TRBV11-3 to TRBJ1-2; no firm D call. Trimming took 0 bases from V and 4 from J, leaving 9 bases between them. The CDR3 totals 14 residues. Per germline, CDR1 SGHNT and CDR2 YENEEA. CDR3 residues: CASSLDLASYGYTF. DNA of the CDR3: TGTGCCAGCAGCTTAGATCTCGCCAGCTATGGCTACACCTTC.

This clonotype was recorded a few times. The rearrangement joins TRBV7-2 to TRBJ2-1; TRBD1 is a possible D gene (7 bases). Germline V gene data show CDR1 as SGHTA and CDR2 as FQGNSA. The CDR3 spans 14 residues. Trimming stripped 0 bases from V and 7 bases from J, with 10 bases between. CDR3: CASSLAAGQNEQFF. CDR3 in DNA: TGTGCCAGCAGCTTAGCCGCGGGACAGAATGAGCAGTTCTTC.